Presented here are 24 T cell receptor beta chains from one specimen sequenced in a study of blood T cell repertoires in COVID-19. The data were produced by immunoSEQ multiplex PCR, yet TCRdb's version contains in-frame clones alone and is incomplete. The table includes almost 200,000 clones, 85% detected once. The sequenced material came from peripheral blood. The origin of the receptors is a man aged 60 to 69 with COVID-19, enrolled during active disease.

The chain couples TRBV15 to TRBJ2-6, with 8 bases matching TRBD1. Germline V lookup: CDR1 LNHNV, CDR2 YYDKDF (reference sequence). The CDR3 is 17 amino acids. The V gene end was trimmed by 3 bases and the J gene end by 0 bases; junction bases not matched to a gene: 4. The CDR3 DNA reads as TGTGCCACCAGCAGTAGGACAGGGCTCTCTGGGGCCAACGTCCTGACTTTC. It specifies CATSSRTGLSGANVLTF. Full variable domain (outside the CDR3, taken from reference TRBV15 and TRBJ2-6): DAMVIQNPRYQVTQFGKPVTLSCSQTLNHNVMYWYQQKSSQAPKLLFHYYDKDFNNEADTPDNFQSRRPNTSFCFLDIRSPGLGDTAMYLCATSSRTGLSGANVLTFGAGSRLTVL.

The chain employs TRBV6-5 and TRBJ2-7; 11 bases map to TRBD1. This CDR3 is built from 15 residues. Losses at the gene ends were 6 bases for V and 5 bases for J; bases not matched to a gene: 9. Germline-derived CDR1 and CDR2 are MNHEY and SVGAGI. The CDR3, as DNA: TGTGCCAGCAGCTCACGGACAGGGGGCAACGACGAGCAGTACTTC. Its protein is CASSSRTGGNDEQYF.

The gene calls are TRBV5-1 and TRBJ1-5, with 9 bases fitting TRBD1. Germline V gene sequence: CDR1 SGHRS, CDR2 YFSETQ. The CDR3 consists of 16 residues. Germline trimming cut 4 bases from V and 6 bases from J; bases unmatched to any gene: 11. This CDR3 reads CASSLEPGQGFQPQHF. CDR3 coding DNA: TGCGCCAGCAGCCTGGAGCCGGGACAGGGATTTCAGCCCCAGCATTTT.

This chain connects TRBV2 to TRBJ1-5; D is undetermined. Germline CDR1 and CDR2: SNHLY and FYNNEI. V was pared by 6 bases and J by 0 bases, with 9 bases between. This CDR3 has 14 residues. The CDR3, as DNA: TGTGCCAGCAGACCAGGCTATAGCAATCAGCCCCAGCATTTT. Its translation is CASRPGYSNQPQHF.

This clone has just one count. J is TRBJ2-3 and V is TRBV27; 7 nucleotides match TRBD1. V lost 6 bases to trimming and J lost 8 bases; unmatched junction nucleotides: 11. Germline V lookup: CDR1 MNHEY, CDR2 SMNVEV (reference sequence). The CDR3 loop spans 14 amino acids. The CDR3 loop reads CASRTTGVQGTQYF. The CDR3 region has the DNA TGTGCCAGCAGGACTACAGGGGTCCAAGGTACGCAGTATTTT.

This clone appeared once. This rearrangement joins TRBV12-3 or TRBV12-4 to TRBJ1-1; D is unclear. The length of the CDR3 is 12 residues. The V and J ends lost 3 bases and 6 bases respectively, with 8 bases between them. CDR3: CASSFRRAEAFF. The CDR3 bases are TGTGCCAGCAGTTTCAGGCGGGCTGAAGCTTTCTTT.

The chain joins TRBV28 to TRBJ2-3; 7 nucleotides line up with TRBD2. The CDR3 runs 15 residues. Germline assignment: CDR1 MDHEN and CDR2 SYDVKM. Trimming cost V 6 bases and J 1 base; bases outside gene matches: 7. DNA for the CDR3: TGTGCCAGCAGCCCCTTGGGGGGGGGCACAGATACGCAGTATTTT. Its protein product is CASSPLGGGTDTQYF.

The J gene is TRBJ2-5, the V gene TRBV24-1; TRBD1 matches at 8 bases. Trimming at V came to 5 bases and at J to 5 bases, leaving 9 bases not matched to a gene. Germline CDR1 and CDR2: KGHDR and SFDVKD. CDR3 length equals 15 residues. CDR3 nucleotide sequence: TGTGCCACCAGTGTACGTCGGACAGGGTCGGAGACCCAGTACTTC. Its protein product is CATSVRRTGSETQYF.

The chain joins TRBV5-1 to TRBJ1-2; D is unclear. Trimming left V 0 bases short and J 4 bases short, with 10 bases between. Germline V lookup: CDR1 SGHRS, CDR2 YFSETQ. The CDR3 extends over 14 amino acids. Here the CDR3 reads CASSLEYSGYGYTF. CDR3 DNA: TGCGCCAGCAGCTTGGAGTACAGTGGCTATGGCTACACCTTC. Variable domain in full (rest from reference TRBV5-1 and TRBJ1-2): KAGVTQTPRYLIKTRGQQVTLSCSPISGHRSVSWYQQTPGQGLQFLFEYFSETQRNKGNFPGRFSGRQFSNSRSEMNVSTLELGDSALYLCASSLEYSGYGYTFGSGTRLTVV.

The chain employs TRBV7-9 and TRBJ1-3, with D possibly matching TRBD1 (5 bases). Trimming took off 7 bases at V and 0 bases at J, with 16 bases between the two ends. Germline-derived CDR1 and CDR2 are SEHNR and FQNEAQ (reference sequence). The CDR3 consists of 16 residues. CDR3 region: CASTGSRSYSGNTIYF. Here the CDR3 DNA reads TGTGCCAGCACAGGGAGCAGATCCTACTCTGGAAACACCATATATTTT.

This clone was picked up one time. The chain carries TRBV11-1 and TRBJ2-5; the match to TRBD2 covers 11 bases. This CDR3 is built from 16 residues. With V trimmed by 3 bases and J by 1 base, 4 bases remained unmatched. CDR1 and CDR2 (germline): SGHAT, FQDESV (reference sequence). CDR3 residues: CASSFLLAGGQETQYF. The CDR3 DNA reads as TGTGCCAGCAGCTTTCTGCTAGCGGGGGGCCAAGAGACCCAGTACTTC.

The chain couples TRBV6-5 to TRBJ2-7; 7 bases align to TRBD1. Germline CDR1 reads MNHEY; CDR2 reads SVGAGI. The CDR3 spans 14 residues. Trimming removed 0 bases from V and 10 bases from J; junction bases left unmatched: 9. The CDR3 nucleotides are TGTGCCAGCAGTTACTCAGACAGGGCAGATAAACAGTACTTC. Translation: CASSYSDRADKQYF.

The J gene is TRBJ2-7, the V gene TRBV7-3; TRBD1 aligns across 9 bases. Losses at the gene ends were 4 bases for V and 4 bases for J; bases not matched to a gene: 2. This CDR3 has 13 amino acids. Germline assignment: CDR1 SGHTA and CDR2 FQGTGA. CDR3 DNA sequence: TGTGCCAGCAGCTCGGACAGGGGATACGAGCAGTACTTC. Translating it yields CASSSDRGYEQYF.

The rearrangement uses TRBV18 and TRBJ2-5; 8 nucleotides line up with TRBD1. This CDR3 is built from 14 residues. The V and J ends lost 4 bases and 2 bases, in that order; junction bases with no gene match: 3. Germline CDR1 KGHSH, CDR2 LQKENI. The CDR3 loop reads CASSLYRGQETQYF. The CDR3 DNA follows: TGTGCCAGCTCACTTTACAGGGGGCAAGAGACCCAGTACTTC.

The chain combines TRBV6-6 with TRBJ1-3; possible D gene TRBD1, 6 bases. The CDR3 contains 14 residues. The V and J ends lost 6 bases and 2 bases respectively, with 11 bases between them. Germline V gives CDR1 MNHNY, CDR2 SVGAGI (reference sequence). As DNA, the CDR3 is TGTGCCAGCAGGACGGACAGAACTGGAAACACCATATATTTT. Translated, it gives CASRTDRTGNTIYF.

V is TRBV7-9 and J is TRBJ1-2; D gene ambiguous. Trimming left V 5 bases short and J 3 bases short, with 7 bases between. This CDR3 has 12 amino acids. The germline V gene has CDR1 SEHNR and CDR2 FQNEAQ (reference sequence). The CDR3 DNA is TGTGCCAGCAGCCCCGGGGACTATGGCTACACCTTC. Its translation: CASSPGDYGYTF.

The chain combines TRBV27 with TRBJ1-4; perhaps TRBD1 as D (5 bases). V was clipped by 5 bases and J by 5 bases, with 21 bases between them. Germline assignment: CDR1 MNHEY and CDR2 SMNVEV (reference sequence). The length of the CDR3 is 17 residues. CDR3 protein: CASSPSRTRVPNEKLFF. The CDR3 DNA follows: TGTGCCAGCAGTCCCTCGCGGACAAGAGTGCCAAATGAAAAACTGTTTTTT.

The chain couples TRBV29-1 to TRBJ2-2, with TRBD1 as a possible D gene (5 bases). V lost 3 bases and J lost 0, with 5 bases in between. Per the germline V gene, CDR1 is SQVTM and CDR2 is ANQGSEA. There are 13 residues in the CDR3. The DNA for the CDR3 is TGCAGCGTTGACAGGGCGAACACCGGGGAGCTGTTTTTT. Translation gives CSVDRANTGELFF.

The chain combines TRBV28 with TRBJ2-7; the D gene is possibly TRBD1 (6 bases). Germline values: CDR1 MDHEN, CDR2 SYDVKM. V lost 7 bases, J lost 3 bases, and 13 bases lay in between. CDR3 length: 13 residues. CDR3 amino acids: CASTLAGDYEQYF. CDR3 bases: TGTGCCAGCACCCTGGCAGGGGACTACGAGCAGTACTTC.

CDR3 sequence (DNA): TGTGCCAGCAGCAAAGAGGGACAGGGGAGAACCGGGGAGCTGTTTTTT. Translating gives CASSKEGQGRTGELFF. The rearrangement uses TRBV9 and TRBJ2-2, with 10 nucleotides matching TRBD1. Looked up from germline, CDR1 is SGDLS and CDR2 is YYNGEE. With 4 bases clipped from V and 5 bases from J, the junction kept 8 bases outside the gene matches. This CDR3 spans 16 amino acids.

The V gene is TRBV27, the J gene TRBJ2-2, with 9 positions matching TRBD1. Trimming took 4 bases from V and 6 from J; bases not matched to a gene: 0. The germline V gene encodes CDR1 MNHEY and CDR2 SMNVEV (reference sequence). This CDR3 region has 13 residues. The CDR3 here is CASSWTGAGELFF. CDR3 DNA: TGTGCCAGCAGTTGGACAGGGGCCGGGGAGCTGTTTTTT.

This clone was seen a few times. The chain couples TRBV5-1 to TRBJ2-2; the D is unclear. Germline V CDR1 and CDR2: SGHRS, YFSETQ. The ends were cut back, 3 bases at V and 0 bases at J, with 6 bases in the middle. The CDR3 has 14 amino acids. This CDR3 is CASSSGANTGELFF. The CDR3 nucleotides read TGCGCCAGCAGCTCCGGTGCGAACACCGGGGAGCTGTTTTTT.

The CDR3 sequence is CASTYISGQGSEQYF. The CDR3, as DNA: TGTGCCAGCACCTACATCTCGGGACAGGGTAGCGAGCAGTACTTC. This chain connects TRBV6-5 to TRBJ2-7; 9 nucleotides agree with TRBD1. This CDR3 is built from 15 residues. V was pared by 7 bases and J by 6 bases, with 13 bases of the junction left unmatched. Germline V gene data show CDR1 as MNHEY and CDR2 as SVGAGI.

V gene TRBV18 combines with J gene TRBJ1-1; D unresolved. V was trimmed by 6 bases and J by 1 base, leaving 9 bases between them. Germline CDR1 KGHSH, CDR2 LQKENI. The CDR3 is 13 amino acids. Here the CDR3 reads CASSGGPNTEAFF. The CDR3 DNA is TGTGCCAGCTCGGGAGGCCCGAACACTGAAGCTTTCTTT.